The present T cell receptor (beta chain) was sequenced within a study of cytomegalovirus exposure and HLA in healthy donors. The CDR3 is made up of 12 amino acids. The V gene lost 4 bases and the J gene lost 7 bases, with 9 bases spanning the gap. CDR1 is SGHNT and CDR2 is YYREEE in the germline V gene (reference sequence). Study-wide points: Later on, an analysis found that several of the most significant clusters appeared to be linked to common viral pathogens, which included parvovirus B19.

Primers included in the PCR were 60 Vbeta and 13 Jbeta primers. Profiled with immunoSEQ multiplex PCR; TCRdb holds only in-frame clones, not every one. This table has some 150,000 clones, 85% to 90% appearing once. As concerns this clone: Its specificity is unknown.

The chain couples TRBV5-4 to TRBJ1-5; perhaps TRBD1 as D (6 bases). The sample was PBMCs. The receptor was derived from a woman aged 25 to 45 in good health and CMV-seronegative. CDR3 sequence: CASSVGGQPQHF. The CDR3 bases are TGTGCCAGCAGCGTTGGGGGCCAGCCCCAGCATTTT.